Following are 14 T cell receptor beta chains from one sample sequenced in a study of shared clonotypes between healthy human individuals. Naive CD8 populations comprised CD45RO-negative cells positively selected for CCR7, excluding terminally differentiated effector memory CD45RA+ cells. Using immunoSEQ multiplex PCR, the repertoire was profiled, and TCRdb retains in-frame clones only, with some absent. The data hold about 2,100,000 clones, with around 93% observed a single time. The sequenced material came from naive CD8+ T cells from PBMCs. The receptors stem from a man aged 18 to 30 in good health. Some clones in this sample may be carry-over from other donors' samples.

The rearrangement links TRBV28 to TRBJ2-1, with 11 bases matching TRBD2. CDR1 is MDHEN and CDR2 is SYDVKM in the germline V gene. The J segment lost 7 bases and the V segment lost 6 bases, leaving 2 bases of the junction unmatched. The CDR3 loop spans 13 amino acids. CDR3 DNA: TGTGCCAGCAGGGGGACTAGCGGAAATGAGCAGTTCTTC. This translates into CASRGTSGNEQFF.

The chain has TRBV10-3 and TRBJ2-7; no reliable D call. The V end lost 3 bases, the J end lost 2 bases, and 17 bases lay between the germline ends. CDR3 length: 16 residues. Germline-derived CDR1 and CDR2 are ENHRY and SYGVKD. The CDR3 here is CAISDGNVKEPYEQYF. The DNA of the CDR3 is TGTGCCATCAGTGATGGCAATGTTAAGGAGCCCTACGAGCAGTACTTC.

The genes are TRBV7-9 and TRBJ1-4; possibly TRBD1 for D (5 bases). The CDR3 is 16 residues long. From germline, CDR1 is SEHNR and CDR2 FQNEAQ (reference sequence). V dropped 5 bases and J dropped 3 bases, with 16 bases sitting between them. Written as DNA, the CDR3 is TGTGCCAGCAGCGCAGATCTCAGGGATGCTAATGAAAAACTGTTTTTT. This gives the protein CASSADLRDANEKLFF.

This clone was counted once. This CDR3 reads CASSSLQGSSYEQYF. The CDR3 nucleotides read TGTGCCAGCAGTTCCCTACAGGGAAGCTCCTACGAGCAGTACTTC. The chain links TRBV27 to TRBJ2-7, with D maybe TRBD1 (6 bases). CDR3 length: 15 amino acids. Between the trimmed V and J ends, which lost 4 bases and 0 bases, there was a span of 13 bases. Per germline, CDR1 MNHEY and CDR2 SMNVEV (reference sequence).

The CDR3 DNA reads TGTGCCAGTCTCCCCTGCCGCCAGGGGGGTCGAAATGAGCAGTTCTTC. This sequence encodes CASLPCRQGGRNEQFF. The chain joins TRBV5-3 to TRBJ2-1, with D perhaps matching TRBD1 (7 bases). TRBV5-3 falls under the ORF class, with uncertain function. Trimming shortened V by 8 bases and J by 7 bases, and 25 bases separated the two germline ends. This CDR3 contains 16 residues.

The rearrangement links TRBV6-6 to TRBJ2-6; 8 positions agree with TRBD1. V gave up 2 bases and J gave up 4 bases; unmatched junction bases: 4. Germline loops: CDR1 MNHNY, CDR2 SVGAGI (reference sequence). This CDR3 is 16 amino acids long. The chain's CDR3 is CASSYRTGSGANVLTF. The CDR3 region has the DNA TGTGCCAGCAGTTACAGGACAGGGTCCGGGGCCAACGTCCTGACTTTC.

The chain carries TRBV25-1 and TRBJ1-2; D uncertain. Trimming cost V 1 base and J 7 bases, with 16 bases left between them. The CDR3 totals 15 residues. Germline assignment: CDR1 MGHDK and CDR2 SYGVNS. The CDR3 nucleotides read TGTGCCAGCAGTGAATGGGAGGGCAGCCCTTTTGGCTACACCTTC. It yields the protein CASSEWEGSPFGYTF.

This rearrangement joins TRBV28 to TRBJ1-1; D remains unclear. Germline V lookup: CDR1 MDHEN, CDR2 SYDVKM. CDR3 length: 15 amino acids. V lost 6 bases, J lost 6 bases, and 20 bases lay in between. CDR3 bases: TGTGCCAGCAGCCCAACTTTAGTCTCGTGGGCTGAAGCTTTCTTT. It translates to CASSPTLVSWAEAFF.

The chain carries TRBV4-3 and TRBJ1-3, with 7 nucleotides matching TRBD1. Germline V CDR1 and CDR2: LGHNA, YSLEER. Unmatched junction bases numbered 8, after V lost 0 bases and J lost 0 bases. The CDR3 is made up of 18 amino acids. This chain's CDR3 is CASSQDREQGFSGNTIYF. The CDR3 region has the DNA TGCGCCAGCAGCCAAGATCGAGAACAGGGGTTCTCTGGAAACACCATATATTTT.

The rearrangement joins TRBV11-2 to TRBJ2-7; D uncertain. This CDR3 has 12 amino acids. The V end was cut by 4 bases, the J end by 5 bases, with 9 bases between. Germline V CDR1 and CDR2: SGHAT, FQNNGV. In nucleotides, the CDR3 is TGTGCCAGCAGCTACAACCGTGACGAGCAGTACTTC. The encoded protein is CASSYNRDEQYF.

The chain employs TRBV2 and TRBJ2-7; maybe TRBD1 (6 bases). This CDR3 region has 16 residues. Germline values: CDR1 SNHLY, CDR2 FYNNEI. Trimming cost V 3 bases and J 4 bases, with 19 bases left between them. The CDR3 sequence: CASSEGAPQGEYEQYF. CDR3 sequence (DNA): TGTGCCAGCAGTGAGGGGGCACCCCAAGGAGAATACGAGCAGTACTTC.

V gene TRBV28 combines with J gene TRBJ2-2; 10 nucleotides line up with TRBD2. Per the germline V gene, CDR1 is MDHEN and CDR2 is SYDVKM. The CDR3 covers 17 residues. Trimming removed 5 bases from V and 0 bases from J; junction bases left unmatched: 6. This CDR3 reads CASSLSLAGANTGELFF. In DNA, the CDR3 is TGTGCCAGCAGTCTCTCCCTAGCGGGAGCGAACACCGGGGAGCTGTTTTTT. Filled out from reference TRBV28 and TRBJ2-2, the complete variable domain reads DVKVTQSSRYLVKRTGEKVFLECVQDMDHENMFWYRQDPGLGLRLIYFSYDVKMKEKGDIPEGYSVSREKKERFSLILESASTNQTSMYLCASSLSLAGANTGELFFGEGSRLTVL.

This chain connects TRBV9 to TRBJ2-3, with D tentatively TRBD1 or TRBD2 (6 bases each). V was shortened by 1 base and J by 4 bases, with 10 bases between the two germline ends. The CDR3 runs to 14 residues. CDR1 SGDLS and CDR2 YYNGEE come from the germline V gene. The CDR3 coding sequence is TGTGCCAGCAGCGTATCGGGGGCGTCAGATACGCAGTATTTT. As protein: CASSVSGASDTQYF.

The J gene is TRBJ2-1, the V gene TRBV13, with 8 bases identical to TRBD2. From germline, CDR1 is PRHDT and CDR2 FYEKMQ (reference sequence). The J segment lost 6 bases and the V segment lost 1 base, leaving 11 bases of the junction unmatched. This CDR3 spans 17 amino acids. The CDR3 DNA follows: TGTGCCAGCAGCTTAGACAGTGTATTAGCGGGACTCAATGAGCAGTTCTTC. Its protein product is CASSLDSVLAGLNEQFF.